This T cell receptor (beta chain) appears in the sequencing data of a study of cytomegalovirus exposure and HLA in healthy donors. The PCR ran on 60 Vbeta and 13 Jbeta primers. TCRdb's table, derived via immunoSEQ multiplex PCR, lists solely in-frame clones and lacks some. The sample has fewer than 130,000 clones; approximately 80% are singletons. The sequenced sample was PBMCs. The TCR sequence derives from a man aged 25-45 years in good health and CMV-seropositive.

CDR3 residues: CASSLKQGFGMNTEAFF. Here the CDR3 DNA reads TGTGCCAGCAGTTTGAAACAGGGGTTCGGAATGAACACTGAAGCTTTCTTT. The chain is built from TRBV27 and TRBJ1-1; 7 bases agree with TRBD1. The CDR3 spans 17 residues. The trim removed 3 bases at V and 0 bases at J, leaving 10 bases unmatched. Germline CDR1 MNHEY, CDR2 SMNVEV (reference sequence).